What follows are 30 T cell receptor beta chains derived from one specimen sequenced in a study of vaccination and CD4 T cells after COVID-19. The Oncomine TCR Beta short-read assay sequenced DNA from cultured CD4+ T cells. From the PCR reads, TCRdb called clonotypes with MiXCR, one entry per CDR3 protein. Of more than 10,000 distinct CDR3 sequences listed, approximately 44% are singletons. Sample treatment: approximately nine-day PBMC culture with coronavirus spike peptide pools or control peptides (ViraFEST assay). The antigens for these receptors are not known. What was sequenced was CD4+ T cells from blood, cultured in vitro. The source of these receptors is a human donor who had recovered from COVID-19.

The genes are TRBV12-3 or TRBV12-4 and TRBJ2-7, with D maybe TRBD1 (5 bases). Trimming removed 3 bases from V and 2 bases from J, with 14 bases in between. The CDR3 runs to 15 residues. The DNA for the CDR3 is TGTGCCAGCAGTTTGAAGCAGGGATCTACCTACGAGCAGTACTTC. This encodes CASSLKQGSTYEQYF.

The J gene is TRBJ1-5, the V gene TRBV30; D is unresolved. Germline V gives CDR1 GTSNPN, CDR2 SVGIG (reference sequence). Trimming removed 2 bases at V and 1 base at J, with 6 bases between. The CDR3 sequence is 13 residues long. CDR3 loop: CAWSSGSNQPQHF. In DNA, the CDR3 is TGTGCCTGGAGTAGCGGAAGCAATCAGCCCCAGCATTTT.

The gene calls are TRBV18 and TRBJ2-5; TRBD1 might be the D (6 bases). The CDR3 is 13 residues long. Germline assignment: CDR1 KGHSH and CDR2 LQKENI. Trimming removed 3 bases at V and 5 bases at J, with 10 bases between. The CDR3 DNA reads as TGTGCCAGCTCACCTGAAAGGGGGGAGACCCAGTACTTC. Translation gives CASSPERGETQYF.

The chain recombines TRBV4-2 with TRBJ1-1; D not certain. The CDR3 consists of 14 residues. The germline V gene encodes CDR1 LGHNA and CDR2 YNFKEQ. V lost 2 bases, J lost 0 bases, and 7 bases lay in between. The CDR3 DNA sequence: TGTGCCAGCAGCCAACCAGGCCTGAACACTGAAGCTTTCTTT. This encodes CASSQPGLNTEAFF.

The chain couples TRBV25-1 to TRBJ2-2; D ambiguous. V lost 7 bases and J lost 1, with 4 bases in between. Germline lookup yields CDR1 MGHDK and CDR2 SYGVNS. The CDR3 is 12 amino acids. The chain's CDR3 is CASTGNTGELFF. In DNA, the CDR3 is TGTGCCAGCACGGGGAACACCGGGGAGCTGTTTTTT. The full variable domain, with the rest looked up from reference TRBV25-1 and TRBJ2-2, is EADIYQTPRYLVIGTGKKITLECSQTMGHDKMYWYQQDPGMELHLIHYSYGVNSTEKGDLSSESTVSRIRTEHFPLTLESARPSHTSQYLCASTGNTGELFFGEGSRLTVL.

This clonotype has a single count. The J gene is TRBJ1-6, the V gene TRBV5-1; 7 bases map to TRBD1. The CDR3 runs to 14 residues. V dropped 2 bases and J dropped 9; count of bases not matched to a gene: 5. Germline CDR1 is SGHRS and CDR2 is YFSETQ. The CDR3 DNA reads TGCGCCAGCAGCTTTGGGGACAGTAGTTCACCCCTCCACTTT. Its translation: CASSFGDSSSPLHF.

This clonotype was picked up a small number of times. The chain has TRBV30 and TRBJ2-3; D remains ambiguous. Between the trimmed V and J ends, which lost 3 bases and 2 bases, there was a span of 12 bases. This CDR3 comprises 14 residues. Germline assignment: CDR1 GTSNPN and CDR2 SVGIG (reference sequence). The CDR3 nucleotides are TGTGCCTGGAGAGACCCCGGAGTCACAGATACGCAGTATTTT. It specifies CAWRDPGVTDTQYF.

The V and J genes are TRBV6-1 and TRBJ2-1; 9 bases are shared with TRBD2. Germline V gene data show CDR1 as MNHNS and CDR2 as SASEGT. With V trimmed by 4 bases and J by 3 bases, 7 bases remained unmatched. This CDR3 contains 16 residues. Here the CDR3 reads CASSGNSGGFYNEQFF. The CDR3, as DNA: TGTGCCAGCAGTGGCAACAGCGGGGGGTTCTACAATGAGCAGTTCTTC.

The chain couples TRBV19 to TRBJ2-1; D possibly corresponds to TRBD1 (7 bases). Germline values: CDR1 LNHDA, CDR2 SQIVND (reference sequence). The CDR3 sequence is 14 residues long. V gave up 4 bases and J gave up 8 bases, with 15 bases separating them. The CDR3 region has the DNA TGTGCCAGTAGTACGGAGGGGGCCCAACATGAGCAGTTCTTC. Residues: CASSTEGAQHEQFF.

This clonotype was seen only a few times. The chain joins TRBV11-2 to TRBJ2-1; 11 bases are a match to TRBD2. V lost 2 bases, J lost 3 bases, and 6 bases stayed unmatched. The CDR3 covers 17 residues. The germline V gene has CDR1 SGHAT and CDR2 FQNNGV. CDR3: CASSLLTTSGDYNEQFF. The CDR3 DNA follows: TGTGCCAGCAGCTTACTTACGACTAGCGGGGACTACAATGAGCAGTTCTTC.

The chain recombines TRBV20-1 with TRBJ2-7; 14 bases map to TRBD2. Germline V lookup: CDR1 DFQATT, CDR2 SNEGSKA (reference sequence). Unmatched junction bases numbered 5, after V lost 6 bases and J lost 4 bases. This CDR3 spans 14 amino acids. This CDR3 is CSARLAGGRYEQYF. For the CDR3, the DNA is TGCAGTGCCCGACTAGCGGGAGGGCGGTACGAGCAGTACTTC.

The sample holds a few counts of this clonotype. V usage is TRBV6-1 and J usage is TRBJ2-5, with 11 bases that match TRBD1. Germline V gene lookup returns CDR1 MNHNS and CDR2 SASEGT. V shed 4 bases and J 5 bases; nucleotides not matched to a gene: 0. The CDR3 contains 13 residues. The CDR3 DNA reads TGTGCCAGCAGTGGGGACAGGGGGGAGACCCAGTACTTC. Residues: CASSGDRGETQYF.

In its sample, this clonotype ranks as large. The chain employs TRBV10-3 and TRBJ1-2; D gene unclear. Germline-derived CDR1 and CDR2 are ENHRY and SYGVKD. V was trimmed by 8 bases and J by 7 bases, leaving 11 bases between them. The CDR3 extends over 11 amino acids. CDR3 sequence reads: CAISRRTGYTF. The CDR3 coding sequence is TGTGCCATCTCGCGCAGGACTGGCTACACCTTC.

V is TRBV6-5 and J is TRBJ1-2; D remains unclear. CDR1 MNHEY and CDR2 SVGAGI come from the germline V gene. There are 13 residues in the CDR3. Trimming stripped 4 bases from V and 4 bases from J, with 10 bases between. The CDR3 DNA reads TGTGCCAGCAGTTTGGACGGGCCCTATGGCTACACCTTC. It encodes CASSLDGPYGYTF.

This clonotype was detected only a few times. The V and J genes are TRBV6-2 or TRBV6-3 and TRBJ1-5, with D perhaps TRBD1 (6 bases). Germline V gene data show CDR1 as MNHEY and CDR2 as SVGEGT. The ends were cut back, 7 bases at V and 2 bases at J, with 12 bases in the middle. The CDR3 length is 14 residues. The DNA for the CDR3 is TGTGCCAGCAAGCAGACAGGACGCAATCAGCCCCAGCATTTT. Amino acids: CASKQTGRNQPQHF.

The rearrangement links TRBV7-2 to TRBJ2-5, with D possibly matching TRBD2 (5 bases). Germline CDR1 and CDR2: SGHTA and FQGNSA. This CDR3 contains 13 residues. Trimming left V 1 base short and J 8 bases short, with 11 bases between. CDR3 nucleotides: TGTGCCAGCAGCTTAGGTTGGAGGAATACCCAGTACTTC. It encodes CASSLGWRNTQYF.

The chain employs TRBV7-2 and TRBJ1-6; D not resolved. V was shortened by 5 bases and J by 8 bases, with 10 bases between the two germline ends. The germline V gene has CDR1 SGHTA and CDR2 FQGNSA. CDR3 length: 13 amino acids. The CDR3 is CASSPALDSPLHF. CDR3 nucleotides: TGTGCCAGCAGCCCCGCCCTCGATTCACCCCTCCACTTT.

The chain combines TRBV3-1 with TRBJ1-1; tentative D call: TRBD1 (6 bases). Trimming left V 6 bases short and J 5 bases short, with 16 bases between. The germline gives CDR1 LGHDT, CDR2 YNNKEL (reference sequence). The CDR3 length is 14 residues. The CDR3 here is CASSPLSQGTEAFF. CDR3 bases: TGTGCCAGCAGTCCATTATCGCAGGGGACTGAAGCTTTCTTT. The full variable domain, rest sourced from reference TRBV3-1 and TRBJ1-1, is DTAVSQTPKYLVTQMGNDKSIKCEQNLGHDTMYWYKQDSKKFLKIMFSYNNKELIINETVPNRFSPKSPDKAHLNLHINSLELGDSAVYFCASSPLSQGTEAFFGQGTRLTVV.

This sequence joins TRBV7-7 and TRBJ2-5; unclear D gene. This CDR3 spans 13 amino acids. V was trimmed by 2 bases and J by 2 bases, leaving 6 bases between them. Germline V gene data show CDR1 as SSHAT and CDR2 as FNYEAQ (reference sequence). Written as DNA, the CDR3 is TGTGCCAGCAGCTTAATCCTACAAGAGACCCAGTACTTC. It codes for CASSLILQETQYF.

The rearrangement links TRBV6-5 to TRBJ2-3; 8 bases fit TRBD2. Trimming cost V 2 bases and J 4 bases; bases outside gene matches: 8. Germline loops: CDR1 MNHEY, CDR2 SVGAGI. The length of the CDR3 is 16 residues. The CDR3 nucleotides are TGTGCCAGCAGTTACCTAACTAGCGGAGGCTCAGATACGCAGTATTTT. Its protein product is CASSYLTSGGSDTQYF.

The chain couples TRBV6-2 or TRBV6-3 to TRBJ2-2, with 10 bases aligning to TRBD2. Germline V gene data show CDR1 as MNHEY and CDR2 as SVGEGT. This CDR3 region has 17 residues. The J segment lost 1 base and the V segment lost 5 bases, leaving 7 bases of the junction unmatched. CDR3 loop: CASSLGLARGNTGELFF. The CDR3 DNA follows: TGTGCCAGCAGTCTGGGACTAGCGAGAGGGAACACCGGGGAGCTGTTTTTT.

The V and J genes are TRBV11-1 and TRBJ1-1; D gene ambiguous. Deletions cut 0 bases from V and 4 bases from J, with 9 bases between. The CDR3 runs 14 residues. Looked up from germline, CDR1 is SGHAT and CDR2 is FQDESV (reference sequence). The CDR3 is CASSLARAVTEAFF. CDR3 bases: TGTGCCAGCAGCTTAGCGCGAGCAGTCACTGAAGCTTTCTTT. The full variable domain, rest sourced from reference TRBV11-1 and TRBJ1-1, is EAEVAQSPRYKITEKSQAVAFWCDPISGHATLYWYRQILGQGPELLVQFQDESVVDDSQLPKDRFSAERLKGVDSTLKIQPAELGDSAMYLCASSLARAVTEAFFGQGTRLTVV.

The J gene is TRBJ2-7, the V gene TRBV6-2 or TRBV6-3, with D uncertain. Germline values: CDR1 MNHEY, CDR2 SVGEGT. The CDR3 covers 13 residues. Trimming pared 6 bases from V and 5 bases from J, leaving 14 bases between. CDR3 amino acids: CASRRRDSDEQYF. The CDR3 bases are TGTGCCAGCAGGCGAAGGGATTCGGACGAGCAGTACTTC.

A remark on this clonotype: One end of the junction fails to match germline, which may point to a read error. The rearrangement joins TRBV2 to TRBJ2-7; 9 nucleotides align to TRBD1. Germline values: CDR1 SNHLY, CDR2 FYNNEI. The CDR3 runs to 16 residues. CDR3 amino acids: CASSQGSWTGAYEQYF. The CDR3 region has the DNA TGCGCCAGCAGCCAAGGCAGTTGGACAGGGGCCTACGAGCAGTACTTC.

Regarding this clonotype: No conserved phenylalanine or tryptophan is present at the end of the CDR3, so a read error is the likely explanation. The chain joins TRBV10-2 to TRBJ1-1; a possible D gene is TRBD1 (5 bases). CDR1 WSHSY and CDR2 SAAADI come from the germline V gene. The ends were cut back, 6 bases at V and 0 bases at J, with 11 bases in the middle. The CDR3 spans 14 residues. Here the CDR3 reads CASRTPGVNTEAFL. The CDR3 coding sequence is TGCGCCAGCAGGACTCCGGGGGTGAACACTGAAGCTTTCCTT.

This sequence joins TRBV7-2 and TRBJ2-1; 8 bases map to TRBD1. The CDR3 has 17 residues. Germline-derived CDR1 and CDR2 are SGHTA and FQGNSA. The V and J ends lost 5 bases and 4 bases, in that order; junction bases with no gene match: 13. In DNA, the CDR3 is TGTGCCAGCAGCCTTCACCTCGGACAGGGACCATACAATGAGCAGTTCTTC. This sequence encodes CASSLHLGQGPYNEQFF.

This clonotype has more than one count but fewer than ten. The CDR3 bases are TGTGCCATCAGGGAAGGGGTGTCCTATAATTCACCCCTCCACTTT. The encoded protein is CAIREGVSYNSPLHF. The chain links TRBV10-3 to TRBJ1-6; TRBD1 is a possible D gene (5 bases). Trimming shortened V by 6 bases and J by 1 base, and 10 bases separated the two germline ends. This CDR3 comprises 15 residues. Germline V gene data show CDR1 as ENHRY and CDR2 as SYGVKD.

This clonotype was found a few times. The chain recombines TRBV5-1 with TRBJ2-1, with TRBD1 matching over 8 bases. Germline CDR1 and CDR2: SGHRS and YFSETQ. CDR3 length: 15 residues. Trimming took 1 base from V and 7 from J; bases not matched to a gene: 7. CDR3 amino acids: CASSLLAGGLNEQFF. The CDR3 nucleotides are TGCGCCAGCAGCTTGCTCGCAGGGGGCTTGAATGAGCAGTTCTTC.

The DNA for the CDR3 is TGTGCCATCAGTGAGTCAGGGACGGTGGGCACAGATACGCAGTATTTT. This encodes CAISESGTVGTDTQYF. The gene calls are TRBV10-3 and TRBJ2-3; TRBD1 or TRBD2 may be the D gene (5 bases each). The CDR3 is made up of 16 amino acids. Germline lookup yields CDR1 ENHRY and CDR2 SYGVKD. Trimming pared 0 bases from V and 1 base from J, leaving 11 bases between.

V is TRBV4-2 and J is TRBJ1-2, with unresolved D. CDR3 length: 14 residues. The V end was cut by 0 bases, the J end by 1 base, with 6 bases between. Looked up from germline, CDR1 is LGHNA and CDR2 is YNFKEQ. The CDR3 loop is CASSQDRGNYGYTF. CDR3 DNA sequence: TGTGCCAGCAGCCAAGATCGGGGTAACTATGGCTACACCTTC.